The entry below gives a single TCR beta chain sequence along with its context. The antigen it binds to is not known. Per-base quality was not reported, and no clone a single base away is much larger than it. This sample is drawn from a study of cytomegalovirus exposure and HLA in healthy donors (dated by TCRdb to the late 2010s). In the study overall: An earlier analysis of a few hundred of the donors reported 276 Gb of sequence data and 95 million to 140 million unique TCR beta sequences obtained from about 179 million T cells. An early release that covered some 630 HLA-typed donors contained around 300 gigabases of sequencing data and 80 million or so unique TCR sequences. Of the roughly 400 genotyped donors, roughly 85% fell in the genetic ancestry cluster associated with self-reported Caucasian donors. The aim of the study was to test whether cataloging public T cell receptors could identify signatures of past pathogen exposure. Using immunosequencing, the study profiled T cell repertoires from around 670 subjects and related those repertoires to cytomegalovirus serostatus. A separate validation cohort of some 130 different subjects was used in addition to the roughly 700-subject first cohort. High-throughput TCR immunosequencing, statistical association of individual TCRs with disease status, and machine learning were combined to predict cytomegalovirus infection status. A later analysis re-analyzed previously published TCR beta repertoires from 550 to 700 donors and added high-resolution HLA genotyping to study TCR occurrence patterns. Rather than using new phenotypic data, the later analysis identified candidate immune exposures from TCR beta sequences and from how often those sequences occurred across donors. To decide whether each TCR beta V gene segment behaved as functional or pseudogenic, an earlier analysis of some 600 of the donors relied on high-throughput TCR beta sequencing. Donor age, sex, ethnicity and CMV serostatus were compiled alongside the repertoire data. A later genetic analysis took genome-wide SNP genotypes for about 65% of the 666 donors and used that subset as a discovery cohort. Every discovery cohort repertoire had been produced on one sequencing platform. HLA typing included class I and class II loci at four-digit resolution. The number of typed donors differed by locus: 629-630 for A, B, C, DRB1 and DQB1; 500 to 550 for DQA1; over 600 for DPA1; and about 450 for DPB1. A few DR-DQ haplotypes were handled as single units for association and clustering because linkage in the cohort was strong. Across around 400 genotyped donors of the cohort, an average of approximately 240,000 unique TCR beta nucleotide sequences per donor were sequenced, and roughly 17% of those sequences were non-productive. Study-level results and caveats: Compared with the roughly 700-donor mean, donors in an Asian-associated ancestry cluster had fewer N-insertions in productive TCRs, according to a later genetic analysis. An earlier analysis of approximately 530 of the donors showed that most TCR beta V segments appeared in productive rearrangements either about 87% or about 30% of the time, which broadly matched IMGT annotations. The authors suggested that the approach could potentially be extended to other disease states and immunological phenotypes. When HLA alleles, especially DR and DQ, strongly co-occurred, attributing TCR associations to individual alleles was difficult. Because HLA typing was unavailable for some donors at each locus, only the typed subset was used in association tests. A later analysis associated approximately 17,000 TCR beta sequences with specific HLA alleles at a false discovery rate of 0.05. In the study, some 180 TCR beta chains were listed as associated with cytomegalovirus. Because counts were too low, 15 to 20 rarely observed V segments, including chromosome 9 orphons, were excluded from the earlier analysis of 587 of the donors. A few of the identified cytomegalovirus-associated TCR beta chains were confirmed in vitro to be specific for cytomegalovirus antigens. In a later analysis, HLA-associated TCR beta chains were found to be more clonally expanded and to have lower generation probabilities than equally common non-associated chains. Immune exposure information for the cohort was limited to CMV serostatus. A further reported finding was that TCR beta sequences accurately predicted the HLA-A and HLA-B alleles for most subjects in the first cohort. While some public TCRs were present in many individuals, most TCR sequences turned up only very rarely across donors. Linkage disequilibrium might explain the correlated functional status among segregating V segments, but an unknown experimental factor could not be ruled out. A group of highly shared sequence variants was considered likely to be a technical artifact of the sequencing pipeline. The cohort was sequenced for TCR beta chains only, and without alpha or paired-chain data the features that could be detected were limited. Most CMV-associated TCR beta chains appeared to be HLA-restricted in a later analysis, and the HLA associations seemed to be driven largely by CMV exposure. In both the original and validation cohorts, the classifier was reported to diagnose cytomegalovirus status with high specificity and sensitivity. Because the 87-base-pair reads could not distinguish some IMGT-functional V segments, including TRBV6-2 and TRBV6-3, those segments were excluded. A later analysis found that TCR association rates varied across HLA loci, with DRB1 alleles showing the most associated TCRs and HLA-C alleles the fewest. An association between a missense DCLRE1C variant and V-gene and J-gene trimming of TCR beta chains was found in a later genetic analysis and replicated in an independent cohort. Several of the top co-occurrence clusters appeared to be linked to parvovirus B19, influenza, CMV and Epstein-Barr virus, according to a later analysis. Sequencing depth was assumed to be roughly uniform across donors in the presence/absence analyses, though that assumption may not hold.

The cohort comprised approximately 700 healthy bone marrow donors. Cohort members were all nominally healthy when sampled, although unrecorded immune exposures were likely present. The donor tested CMV seronegative and was one of the 352 seronegative cohort members. A peripheral blood sample was collected from each donor, and TCR beta sequencing was performed on peripheral blood mononuclear cells. The Qiagen DNeasy Blood Extraction Kit was used to extract genomic DNA from the blood cell samples. In the germline V gene, CDR1 corresponds to MNHEY and CDR2 to SVGAGI. Here V drops 0 bases and J drops 4 bases, and the junction holds 8 bases not matched to any gene. The CDR3 contains 16 residues, cysteine and phenylalanine counted. Here the CDR3 DNA is all that survives: 48 bases in frame from base 1. The library came from the immunoSEQ multiplex PCR assay. A mixture of 60 forward primers for TCR Vbeta segments and 13 reverse primers for TCR Jbeta segments was used in the multiplex PCR. The CDR3 region of rearranged TCR beta genes was amplified from genomic DNA by a multiplex PCR assay. The amplified TCR beta libraries were sequenced on the Illumina HiSeq System as 87-base-pair reads. In the original analysis: In a later analysis, tens of millions of unique TCR beta chains were counted across the 500 to 850 repertoires, and approximately 11 million of these chains were shared by at least two donors. Raw reads were error-corrected and collapsed into unique sequences with a nearest-neighbor algorithm that merged closely related sequences to remove PCR and sequencing errors. Alignment of CDR3 sequences to IMGT reference sequences was used to assign V, D and J gene segments. Each retained sequence needed at least a six-nucleotide match to both a V gene segment and a J gene segment. Rearrangements were called productive when the CDR3 lacked stop codons and stayed in frame with V and J; all others were non-productive. Following IMGT convention, CDR3 was defined as the stretch from the second conserved V-encoded cysteine to the conserved J-encoded phenylalanine. In an earlier analysis of around 570 of the donors, sequences lacking an unambiguous match to a single V gene segment were excluded. An earlier analysis of several hundred of the donors called V segments functional above 56.7% productive rearrangements and segregating when the between-donor standard deviation exceeded 5%. A statistical classification framework was built for diagnosing cytomegalovirus status from the catalog of TCR beta chain sequences. In a later analysis, TCR nucleotide sequences were compared against IMGT/GENE-DB human TR gene sequences so that V and J genes could be assigned. A later analysis assigned CDR3 sequences and most-parsimonious VDJ recombination scenarios with the TCRdist pipeline. In a later analysis, each TCR beta chain was defined by its CDR3 amino acid sequence together with its V-gene family, and reads without a unique V-gene family were excluded. In a later analysis, 450 to 600 highly shared, low-generation-probability nucleotide sequences were removed to address suspected cross-contamination and a sequencing artifact. In a later analysis, a clonal expansion index was calculated for each public chain from normalized within-repertoire ranks of inferred template counts. In a later analysis, generation probabilities were computed with a VDJ recombination model fitted to out-of-frame rearrangements, and the resulting probabilities were checked against IGoR. In a later analysis, hypergeometric tests were used to score TCR-TCR, TCR-HLA and TCR-CMV co-occurrence, with a repertoire-size bias correction applied to TCR pairs. False discovery rates were estimated in a later analysis by permuting HLA or CMV assignments 20 times. In a later analysis, co-occurring TCRs were grouped with DBSCAN, and TCRdist sequence similarity was added when clustering was performed within HLA-allele-positive subsets. Repertoires with fewer than 30,000 or more than 120,000 public chains were left out of co-occurrence clustering, as were a few repertoires with anomalous nucleotide sharing. TCRdb limited this immuneACCESS table to in-frame rearrangements with V and J called. A share of clones is missing; checked studies link under half to unresolved V genes, and the rest is unexplained. That table is the source of V, J and clone size, and D and trimming were worked out from the DNA. The sample data list about 160,000 clones, and approximately 78% of these were observed just once. The top ten hold 3% to 3.5% of the sample.

This TCR was recovered from a woman in her forties in good health and CMV-seronegative. The chain links TRBV6-5 with TRBJ1-2, with 7 bases in between that match TRBD1. The sample comprised PBMCs. The CDR3 amino acid sequence is: CASSYSARDSLYGYTF. The bases read TGTGCCAGCAGTTACTCGGCAAGGGACAGCCTCTATGGCTACACCTTC.